The entry below gives a single T cell receptor beta chain sequence along with its context. The antigen is not known. Germline lookup yields CDR1 SGHTA and CDR2 FQGNSA. The CDR3 covers 18 residues. V dropped 4 bases and J dropped 4 bases, with 24 bases sitting between them. These data belong to a study of beta chain features in type 1 diabetes. Whole-study context: There were 90 million to 110 million sorted cells examined across all samples.

Expressed TCRB transcripts were sequenced because the entire RNA isolate underwent reverse transcription. Assay: immunoSEQ multiplex PCR; the TCRdb copy retains only in-frame clones and omits some. The sample contains around 280,000 clones, approximately 16% of which appear only once. General study results and limits: Across patients, naive, central memory and Treg TCRB repertoires exhibited apparently greater similarity than was observed across healthy donors. cDNA-based reads could over-represent cells with high TCR expression. Type 1 diabetes patients showed a moderate but significant shortening of TCRB CDR3s in all four CD4+ subsets.

Based on CD45RO/CCR7/CD25/CD127/CD95/CD27, CD4+ regulatory, stem cell-like memory, naive and central memory cells were sorted. This clonotype originated in a man younger than 35 with type 1 diabetes. The sample consisted of naive CD4+ T cells from blood. The genes are TRBV7-2 and TRBJ2-3; D may be TRBD2 (6 bases). CDR3 sequence reads: CASSSRPGTPYSPDTQYF. The CDR3, as DNA: TGTGCCAGCAGCTCACGTCCGGGGACTCCCTATTCACCAGATACGCAGTATTTT.